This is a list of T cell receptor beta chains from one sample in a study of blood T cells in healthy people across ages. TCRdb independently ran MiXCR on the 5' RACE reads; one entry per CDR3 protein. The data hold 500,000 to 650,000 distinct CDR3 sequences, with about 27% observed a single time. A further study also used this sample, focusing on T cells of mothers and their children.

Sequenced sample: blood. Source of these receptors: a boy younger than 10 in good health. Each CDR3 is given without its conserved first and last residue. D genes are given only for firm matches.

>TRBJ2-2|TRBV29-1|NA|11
SVEVKDTGELF
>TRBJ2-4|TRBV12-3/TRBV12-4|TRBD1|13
ASSPDRGSGNIQY
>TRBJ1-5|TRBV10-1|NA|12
ASSESDRHQPQH
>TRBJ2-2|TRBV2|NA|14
ASTPTGTTNTGELF
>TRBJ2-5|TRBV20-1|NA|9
SAQGRETQY
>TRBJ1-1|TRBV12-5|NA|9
ASGLPTEAF
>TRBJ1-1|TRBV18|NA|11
ASSPDKNAEAF
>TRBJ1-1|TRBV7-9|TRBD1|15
ASFRDSSFRMNTEAF
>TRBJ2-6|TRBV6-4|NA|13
ASSDSGDGANVLT
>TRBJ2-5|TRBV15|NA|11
ATSRGMQETQY
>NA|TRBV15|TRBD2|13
ATSRDWEGYNEQF
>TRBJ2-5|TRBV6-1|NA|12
ASSEGVPQEGQY
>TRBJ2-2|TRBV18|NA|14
ASSVNGRENTGELF
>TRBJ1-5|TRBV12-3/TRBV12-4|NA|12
ASSFWGADQPQH